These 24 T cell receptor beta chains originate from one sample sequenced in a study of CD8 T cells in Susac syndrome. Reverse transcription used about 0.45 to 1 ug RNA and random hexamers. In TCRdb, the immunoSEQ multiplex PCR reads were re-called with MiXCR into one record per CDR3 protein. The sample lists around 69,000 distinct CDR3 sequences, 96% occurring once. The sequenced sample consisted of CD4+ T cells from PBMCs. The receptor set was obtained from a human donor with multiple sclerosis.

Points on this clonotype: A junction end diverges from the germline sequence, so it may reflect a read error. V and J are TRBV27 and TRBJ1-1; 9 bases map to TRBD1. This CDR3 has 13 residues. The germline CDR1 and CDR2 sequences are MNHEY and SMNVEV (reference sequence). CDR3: CASSGQGFSLAVF. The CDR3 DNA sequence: TGTGCCAGCAGTGGACAGGGGTTTTCCCTGGCAGTGTTT.

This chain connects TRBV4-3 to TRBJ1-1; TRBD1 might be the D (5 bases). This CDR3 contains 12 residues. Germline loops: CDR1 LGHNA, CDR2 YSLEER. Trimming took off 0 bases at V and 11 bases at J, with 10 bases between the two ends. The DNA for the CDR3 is TGCGCCAGCAGCCAAGATCGGGGGAGGGCTTTCTTT. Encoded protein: CASSQDRGRAFF.

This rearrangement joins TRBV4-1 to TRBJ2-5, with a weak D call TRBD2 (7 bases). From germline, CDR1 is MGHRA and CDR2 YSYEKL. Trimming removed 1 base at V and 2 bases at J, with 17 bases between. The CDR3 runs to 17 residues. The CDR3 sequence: CASSQGAQGGGQETQYF. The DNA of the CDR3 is TGCGCCAGCAGCCAAGGGGCCCAGGGAGGGGGACAAGAGACCCAGTACTTC.

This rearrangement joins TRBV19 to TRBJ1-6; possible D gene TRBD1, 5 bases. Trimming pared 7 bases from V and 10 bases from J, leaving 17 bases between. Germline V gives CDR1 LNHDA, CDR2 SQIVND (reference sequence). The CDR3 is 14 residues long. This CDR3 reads CASNPRDGRSPLHF. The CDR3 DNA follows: TGTGCCAGTAATCCCCGGGACGGAAGATCACCCCTCCACTTT. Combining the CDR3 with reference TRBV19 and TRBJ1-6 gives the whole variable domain DGGITQSPKYLFRKEGQNVTLSCEQNLNHDAMYWYRQDPGQGLRLIYYSQIVNDFQKGDIAEGYSVSREKKESFPLTVTSAQKNPTAFYLCASNPRDGRSPLHFGNGTRLTVT.

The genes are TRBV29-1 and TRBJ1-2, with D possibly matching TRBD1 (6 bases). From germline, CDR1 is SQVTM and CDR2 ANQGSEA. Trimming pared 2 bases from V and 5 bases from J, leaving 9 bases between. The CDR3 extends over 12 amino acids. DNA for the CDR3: TGCAGCGTTGAACAGGGGAATTATGGCTACACCTTC. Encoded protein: CSVEQGNYGYTF.

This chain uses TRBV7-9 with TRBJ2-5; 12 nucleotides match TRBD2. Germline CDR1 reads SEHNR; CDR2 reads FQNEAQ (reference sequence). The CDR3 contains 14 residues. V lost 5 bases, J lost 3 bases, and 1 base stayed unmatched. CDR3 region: CASSRTSGEETQYF. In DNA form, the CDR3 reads TGTGCCAGCAGCCGGACTAGCGGGGAAGAGACCCAGTACTTC.

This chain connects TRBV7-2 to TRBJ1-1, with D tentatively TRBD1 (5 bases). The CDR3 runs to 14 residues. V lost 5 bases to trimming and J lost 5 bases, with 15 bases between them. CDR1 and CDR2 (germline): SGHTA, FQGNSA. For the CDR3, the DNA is TGTGCCAGCAGCCCCCAGGGTCGGCGGACTGAAGCTTTCTTT. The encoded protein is CASSPQGRRTEAFF.

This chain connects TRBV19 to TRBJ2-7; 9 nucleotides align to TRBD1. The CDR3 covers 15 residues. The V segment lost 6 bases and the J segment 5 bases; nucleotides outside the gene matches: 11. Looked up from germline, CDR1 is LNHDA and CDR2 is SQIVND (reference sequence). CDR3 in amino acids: CASRAQGQGGHEQYF. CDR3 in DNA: TGTGCCAGTAGGGCCCAGGGACAGGGAGGCCACGAGCAGTACTTC.

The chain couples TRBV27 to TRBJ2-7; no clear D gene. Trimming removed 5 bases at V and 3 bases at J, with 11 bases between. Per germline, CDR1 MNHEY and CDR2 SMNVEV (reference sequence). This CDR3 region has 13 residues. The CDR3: CASSARRNYEQYF. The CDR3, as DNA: TGTGCCAGCAGTGCACGGCGGAACTACGAGCAGTACTTC.

The CDR3 DNA follows: TGTGCCAGCAGCGAACAGGGACTCCCCAATCAGCCCCAGCATTTT. Translating it yields CASSEQGLPNQPQHF. The chain links TRBV2 to TRBJ1-5; D is possibly TRBD1 (6 bases). Germline V gene data show CDR1 as SNHLY and CDR2 as FYNNEI. This CDR3 contains 15 residues. The V end was cut by 6 bases, the J end by 3 bases, with 15 bases between.

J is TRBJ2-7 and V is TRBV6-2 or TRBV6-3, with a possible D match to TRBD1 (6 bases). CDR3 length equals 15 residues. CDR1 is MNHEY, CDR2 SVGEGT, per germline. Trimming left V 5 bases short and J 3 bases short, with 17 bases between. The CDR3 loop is CASSPGRGRGYEQYF. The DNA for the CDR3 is TGTGCCAGCAGTCCCGGCAGGGGAAGGGGCTACGAGCAGTACTTC.

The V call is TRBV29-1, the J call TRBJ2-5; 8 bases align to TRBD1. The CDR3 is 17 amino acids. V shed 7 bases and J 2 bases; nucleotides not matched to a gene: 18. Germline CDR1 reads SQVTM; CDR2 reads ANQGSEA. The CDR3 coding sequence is TGCAGCGCCGAGATACTAACCGGGACAGGCGTTCAAGAGACCCAGTACTTC. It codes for CSAEILTGTGVQETQYF.

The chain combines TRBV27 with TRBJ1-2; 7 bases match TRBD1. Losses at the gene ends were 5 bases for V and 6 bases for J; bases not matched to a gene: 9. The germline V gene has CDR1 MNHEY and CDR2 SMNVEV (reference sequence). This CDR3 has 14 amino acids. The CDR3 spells CASSPDRVSDGYTF. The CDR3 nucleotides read TGTGCCAGCAGTCCTGACAGGGTATCGGATGGCTACACCTTC.

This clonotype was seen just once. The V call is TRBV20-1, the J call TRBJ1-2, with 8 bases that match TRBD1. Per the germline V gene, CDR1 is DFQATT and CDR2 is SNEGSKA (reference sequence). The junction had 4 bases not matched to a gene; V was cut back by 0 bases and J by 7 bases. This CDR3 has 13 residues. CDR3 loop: CSARDRDRRGYTF. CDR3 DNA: TGCAGTGCTAGAGACCGGGACAGGCGTGGCTACACCTTC.

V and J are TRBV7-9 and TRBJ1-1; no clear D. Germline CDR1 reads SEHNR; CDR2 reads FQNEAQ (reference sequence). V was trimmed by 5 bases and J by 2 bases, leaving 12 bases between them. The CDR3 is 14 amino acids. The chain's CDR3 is CASSPRGVNTEAFF. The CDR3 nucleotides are TGTGCCAGCAGCCCCCGCGGGGTTAACACTGAAGCTTTCTTT.

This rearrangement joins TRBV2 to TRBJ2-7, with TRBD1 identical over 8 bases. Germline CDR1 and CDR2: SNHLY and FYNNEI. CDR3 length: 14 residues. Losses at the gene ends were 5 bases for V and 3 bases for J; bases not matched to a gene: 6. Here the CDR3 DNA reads TGTGCCAGCAGTACGACAGGGGTTGGCTACGAGCAGTACTTC. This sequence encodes CASSTTGVGYEQYF.

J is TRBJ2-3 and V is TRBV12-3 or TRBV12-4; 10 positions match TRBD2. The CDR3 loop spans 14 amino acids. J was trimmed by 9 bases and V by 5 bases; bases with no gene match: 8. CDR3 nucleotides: TGTGCCAGCAGTCAGCTAGCGGGGGACGAGACGCAGTATTTT. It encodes CASSQLAGDETQYF.

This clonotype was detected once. DNA of the CDR3: TGTGCCAGCAGTTACAGCTCCTACGAGCAGTACTTC. Amino acid sequence: CASSYSSYEQYF. V usage is TRBV3-1 and J usage is TRBJ2-7, with D hard to call. The CDR3 length is 12 residues. Germline V gene sequence: CDR1 LGHDT, CDR2 YNNKEL (reference sequence). V was pared by 6 bases and J by 0 bases, with 6 bases between.

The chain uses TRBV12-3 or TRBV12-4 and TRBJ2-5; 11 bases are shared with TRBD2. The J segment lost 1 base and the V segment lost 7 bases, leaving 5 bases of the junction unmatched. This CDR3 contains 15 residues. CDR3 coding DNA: TGTGCCAGCACACGGGGGACTAGCGGCCAAGAGACCCAGTACTTC. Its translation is CASTRGTSGQETQYF.

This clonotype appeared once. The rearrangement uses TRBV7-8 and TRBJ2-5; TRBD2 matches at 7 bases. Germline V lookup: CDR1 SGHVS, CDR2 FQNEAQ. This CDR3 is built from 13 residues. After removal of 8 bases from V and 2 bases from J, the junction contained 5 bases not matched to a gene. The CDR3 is CASGGSTQETQYF. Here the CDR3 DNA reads TGTGCCAGCGGCGGGAGTACACAAGAGACCCAGTACTTC.

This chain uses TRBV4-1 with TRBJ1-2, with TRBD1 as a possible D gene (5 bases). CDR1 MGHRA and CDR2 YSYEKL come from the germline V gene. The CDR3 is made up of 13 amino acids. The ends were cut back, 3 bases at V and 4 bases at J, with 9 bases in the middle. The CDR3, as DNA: TGCGCCAGCAGCCATCCAGGGAGCTATGGCTACACCTTC. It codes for CASSHPGSYGYTF.

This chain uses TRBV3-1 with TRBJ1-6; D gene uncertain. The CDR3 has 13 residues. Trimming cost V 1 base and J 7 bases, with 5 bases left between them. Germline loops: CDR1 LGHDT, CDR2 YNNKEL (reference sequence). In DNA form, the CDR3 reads TGTGCCAGCAGCCAAGTATGGAATTCACCCCTCCACTTT. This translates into CASSQVWNSPLHF.

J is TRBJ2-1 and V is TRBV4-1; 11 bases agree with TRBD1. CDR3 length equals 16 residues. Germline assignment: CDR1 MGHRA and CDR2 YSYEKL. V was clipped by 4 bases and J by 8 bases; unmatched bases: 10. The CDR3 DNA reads TGCGCCAGCAGCCGCTTACCGGGACAGGGGGTGGATGAGCAGTTCTTC. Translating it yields CASSRLPGQGVDEQFF.

The CDR3 protein is CASSLGPRGRGRRTDTQYF. CDR3 DNA: TGCGCCAGCAGCTTGGGGCCTCGGGGAAGGGGGAGAAGGACAGATACGCAGTATTTT. V usage is TRBV5-1 and J usage is TRBJ2-3; tentatively, D is TRBD1 (6 bases). Germline values: CDR1 SGHRS, CDR2 YFSETQ. The CDR3 length is 19 residues. The germline V and J ends were trimmed by 0 bases and 3 bases, with 23 bases remaining between them.